This T cell receptor beta chain was captured in a study of Ad26.COV2.S vaccination and SARS-CoV-2 variants. Regarding treatment: 15 to 20 received Ad26.COV2.S at low or high dose, single or two shots; 5 received placebo; per-sample allocation not given. After the first vaccine or placebo injection, samples were drawn on day 63. Data came from immunoSEQ multiplex PCR; TCRdb stores just in-frame clones and leaves some out. The sample has 450,000 to 550,000 clones; 80% to 90% are singletons. In germline, CDR1 is MNHEY, CDR2 SMNVEV (reference sequence). Trimming took off 8 bases at V and 8 bases at J, with 4 bases between the two ends. CDR3 length: 8 amino acids.

The TCR was taken from a person aged 18-60 years who received the Ad26.COV2.S COVID-19 vaccine or a placebo. Here the sequenced sample was peripheral blood, taken in a trial of Ad26.COV2.S vaccine versus placebo. The chain links TRBV27 to TRBJ2-7; D not resolved. CDR3 sequence reads: CASLKQYF. The CDR3 coding sequence is TGTGCCAGCCTAAAGCAGTACTTC.